These 9 T cell receptor beta chains share one sample of origin, sequenced in a study of shared clonotypes between healthy human individuals (dated by TCRdb to 2020 to 2022). Library construction relied on the immunoSEQ multiplex PCR assay. TCRdb stores this immuneACCESS table with in-frame sequences only. Part of the clones is absent; in the studies checked, under half of the shortfall reflects unresolved V genes, and no reason is known for the rest. Within this sample are roughly 2.6 million clones, with about 92% of them counted one time only. The top ten clonotypes cover around 0.14% of the sample. The specimen sequenced was naive CD4+ T cells sorted from blood. The sample's cell subset or site, from its label and the paper: CD45RA+ positively selected. These receptor sequences come from a man younger than 35 in good health.

The chain carries TRBV11-2 and TRBJ2-4, with D tentatively TRBD1 or TRBD2 (5 bases each). Trimming left V 5 bases short and J 0 bases short, with 14 bases between. CDR3 length equals 16 residues. The germline V gene encodes CDR1 SGHAT and CDR2 FQNNGV. The CDR3 nucleotides read TGTGCCAGCAGCAAAGGGACCGGACTAGCCAAAAACATTCAGTACTTC. It codes for CASSKGTGLAKNIQYF.

Comments on this clone: Other DNA sequences of this sample code for an identical CDR3. The V gene is TRBV28, the J gene TRBJ2-5; TRBD2 matches 8 bases. Trimming at V came to 6 bases and at J to 1 base, leaving 4 bases not matched to a gene. This CDR3 is 14 amino acids long. CDR1 and CDR2 from the germline V gene are MDHEN and SYDVKM. CDR3 nucleotides: TGTGCCAGCAGCTTTAGCGGGGCCCAAGAGACCCAGTACTTC. Translation: CASSFSGAQETQYF.

The V gene is TRBV6-1, the J gene TRBJ1-1; 9 nucleotides match TRBD1. Germline V gene lookup returns CDR1 MNHNS and CDR2 SASEGT. The CDR3 runs to 15 residues. Trimming took 6 bases from V and 1 from J; bases not matched to a gene: 6. CDR3 residues: CASSRYRGQNTEAFF. In DNA, the CDR3 is TGTGCCAGCAGCCGATACAGGGGGCAGAACACTGAAGCTTTCTTT.

V gene TRBV6-6 combines with J gene TRBJ1-1, with D maybe TRBD1 (6 bases). Looked up from germline, CDR1 is MNHNY and CDR2 is SVGAGI (reference sequence). This CDR3 is 13 amino acids long. V lost 4 bases, J lost 12 bases, and 18 bases lay in between. The CDR3 DNA reads TGTGCCAGCAGTTCCAACCAGGGGACTATAACTTTCTTT. This encodes CASSSNQGTITFF.

About this clone itself: Other DNA sequences of this sample code for an identical CDR3. This chain connects TRBV5-1 to TRBJ1-4, with a possible D match to TRBD1 (5 bases). The CDR3 covers 16 residues. The germline V gene encodes CDR1 SGHRS and CDR2 YFSETQ. With 0 bases removed from V and 0 bases from J, the gap between germline ends came to 9 bases. The CDR3 bases are TGCGCCAGCAGCTTGGGGGACGGGGCAACTAATGAAAAACTGTTTTTT. It translates to CASSLGDGATNEKLFF.

Notes on this clone: Other DNA variants within this sample encode the same CDR3. The V gene is TRBV5-1, the J gene TRBJ2-5; 8 positions match TRBD1. J gave up 5 bases and V 4 bases, and 4 bases lay outside the gene matches. CDR1 and CDR2 from the germline V gene are SGHRS and YFSETQ. The CDR3 runs to 13 residues. Here the CDR3 reads CASSLDRVETQYF. As DNA, the CDR3 is TGCGCCAGCAGCCTGGACAGGGTCGAGACCCAGTACTTC.

The V and J genes are TRBV5-6 and TRBJ1-1; D is ambiguous. The CDR3 sequence is 16 residues long. Trimming pared 3 bases from V and 3 bases from J, leaving 18 bases between. The germline V gene has CDR1 SGHDT and CDR2 YYEEEE. The CDR3 loop reads CASSSLSGRWDTEAFF. The CDR3 region has the DNA TGTGCCAGCAGCTCCCTCAGCGGACGATGGGACACTGAAGCTTTCTTT.

This clone has a single count. In the same sample, other DNA sequences code for this CDR3. The V gene is TRBV6-6, the J gene TRBJ1-3, with D unresolved. The V end was cut by 5 bases, the J end by 2 bases, with 1 base between. CDR3 length: 11 amino acids. Germline V gene data show CDR1 as MNHNY and CDR2 as SVGAGI (reference sequence). The CDR3: CASSTGNTIYF. CDR3 coding DNA: TGTGCCAGCAGTACTGGAAACACCATATATTTT.

This sequence joins TRBV10-3 and TRBJ1-1, with a tentative D call TRBD1 (6 bases). This CDR3 has 13 amino acids. CDR1 ENHRY and CDR2 SYGVKD come from the germline V gene. The V and J ends lost 7 bases and 4 bases respectively, with 13 bases between them. CDR3 region: CAITDSRGTEAFF. CDR3 bases: TGTGCCATCACCGATAGCAGGGGCACTGAAGCTTTCTTT.